The rows below give T cell receptor beta chains drawn from one sample of a study of control samples from healthy donors and cancer patients. Clones were read by immunoSEQ multiplex PCR, and TCRdb kept only the in-frame ones, dropping some. The sample contains some 140,000 clones, less than 90% of which appear only once. The sample comprised blood. All receptors come from a woman younger than 45 in good health. CDR3s include the opening cysteine and the closing phenylalanine or tryptophan. D genes are given only for firm matches. Part of the rows lack a size; the others show once, few, many or a class for expanded clones.

TRBV29-1,TRBJ2-2,-,TRBD2,TGCAGCGTTGAAGTAGGAAGCGGCGGGGGAGCTCGCTCTACCGGGGAGCTGTTTTTT,CSVEVGSGGGARSTGELFF
TRBV18,TRBJ2-5,-,-,TGTGCCAGCTCGCGTTCAGGGATGAGTCGAGAGACCCAGTACTTC,CASSRSGMSRETQYF
TRBV19,TRBJ2-7,-,-,TGTGCCAGTAGTGCCAGCGGGCCTGGGTCCTACGAGCAGTACTTC,CASSASGPGSYEQYF
TRBV28,TRBJ2-7,few,-,TGTGCCAGCAGAACTGTGTACGAGCAGTACTTC,CASRTVYEQYF
TRBV13,TRBJ2-7,-,TRBD2,TGTGCCAGCAGCCCGCACCGACTAGCTTACGAGCAGTACTTC,CASSPHRLAYEQYF
TRBV6-1,TRBJ1-4,-,-,TGTGCCAGCAGTGAAGTTGCAGGGAGGGATGAAAAACTGTTTTTT,CASSEVAGRDEKLFF
TRBV19,TRBJ1-5,-,-,TGTGCCAGTAGAACCCCCAGGGTAGGAAGCAATCAGCCCCAGCATTTT,CASRTPRVGSNQPQHF
TRBV3-1/TRBV3-2,TRBJ1-6,-,TRBD1,TGTGCCAGCAGCCAAGTGCCCCTGACAGGGTCCTATAATTCACCCCTCCACTTT,CASSQVPLTGSYNSPLHF
TRBV12-3/TRBV12-4,TRBJ1-6,-,-,TGTGCCAGCGCGCCCCAACAGGGACCCCTCCACTTT,CASAPQQGPLHF
TRBV14,TRBJ2-2,once,TRBD2,TGTGCCAGCAGCAAAGGCCGCCGCGGGGGGTTAGGAACCGGGGAGCTGTTTTTT,CASSKGRRGGLGTGELFF
TRBV9,TRBJ1-2,-,-,TGTGCCAGCAAGTCGACAGCGAAAACTAACTATGGCTACACCTTC,CASKSTAKTNYGYTF
TRBV7-9,TRBJ1-1,-,-,TGTGCCAGCAGTATTGACACCTTGAACACTGAAGCTTTCTTT,CASSIDTLNTEAFF
TRBV19,TRBJ2-1,-,-,TGTGCCAGTAGTTCGGACGGACGATCCTACAATGAGCAGTTCTTC,CASSSDGRSYNEQFF
TRBV5-1,TRBJ2-5,-,TRBD1,TGCGCCAGCAGCCCCGGGACAGGGCCAGAGACCCAGTACTTC,CASSPGTGPETQYF
TRBV19,TRBJ2-7,few,-,TGTGCCAGTAGTATCTCTATAGCGGTCTACGAGCAGTACTTC,CASSISIAVYEQYF
TRBV10-3,TRBJ1-5,-,-,TGTGCCGTACAGGGCGGGGGTCAGCCCCAGCATTTT,CAVQGGGQPQHF
TRBV4-2,TRBJ1-1,-,-,TGTGCCAGCAGCCAAGAGGGAACAGGCCGCCCTGAAGCTTTCTTT,CASSQEGTGRPEAFF
TRBV15,TRBJ2-7,-,TRBD2,TGTGCCACCAGCAATGGGAGGGGTTCCTACGAGCAGTACTTC,CATSNGRGSYEQYF
TRBV2,TRBJ1-6,-,-,TGTGCCAGCAGTGATTGGGGACATTCTTCACCCCTCCACTTT,CASSDWGHSSPLHF
TRBV28,TRBJ1-6,-,TRBD1,TGTGCCAGCCGGGACAGGGATTCACCCCTCCACTTT,CASRDRDSPLHF
TRBV6-5,TRBJ1-2,-,-,TGTGCCAGCAGAACTTCAGGGGATTATGGCTACACCTTC,CASRTSGDYGYTF
TRBV12-3/TRBV12-4,TRBJ1-5,-,TRBD1,TGTGCCAGCAGCTACAGGGGAGGGCAGCCCCAGCATTTT,CASSYRGGQPQHF
TRBV11-2,TRBJ2-1,-,-,TGTGCCAGCAGCTTAGTAGGGGACTGGAGGAACAATGAGCAGTTCTTC,CASSLVGDWRNNEQFF
TRBV19,TRBJ1-5,once,TRBD1,TGTGCCAGTAGATGGGGGACAGGGTCACGTCAGCCCCAGCATTTT,CASRWGTGSRQPQHF
TRBV27,TRBJ2-2,-,-,TGTGCCAGCACATTGACTGCCGGTACCGGGGAGCTGTTTTTT,CASTLTAGTGELFF
TRBV5-1,TRBJ1-6,-,-,TGCGCCAGCAGCTTAGGACACTCCGGAAGTTCACCCCTCCACTTT,CASSLGHSGSSPLHF
TRBV28,TRBJ2-5,-,-,TGTGCCAGCAGTTTAAAAGGGGGGCAAGAGACCCAGTACTTC,CASSLKGGQETQYF
TRBV4-2,TRBJ2-4,-,-,TGTGCCAGCAGCCAAGTATCGTCCAGGGAGCTTGACATTCAGTACTTC,CASSQVSSRELDIQYF
TRBV3-1/TRBV3-2,TRBJ2-1,-,-,TGTGCCAGCAGCCAACTAGTTAATGAGCAGTTCTTC,CASSQLVNEQFF
TRBV5-6,TRBJ1-5,-,-,TGTGCCAGCAGCTTCGGGGATTCTCAGCCCCAGCATTTT,CASSFGDSQPQHF
TRBV29-1,TRBJ2-1,-,-,TGCAGCGTCAACCCGGCGGGGAGTGAGCAGTTCTTC,CSVNPAGSEQFF
TRBV11-2,TRBJ2-1,-,TRBD2,TGTGCCAGCAGCCCAGAAGGTAGCGGGAGGTTCTACAATGAGCAGTTCTTC,CASSPEGSGRFYNEQFF
TRBV5-1,TRBJ2-4,-,-,TGCGCCAGCAGCCTGGACTTTGCGGCCAAAAACATTCAGTACTTC,CASSLDFAAKNIQYF
TRBV3-1/TRBV3-2,TRBJ1-6,-,-,TGTGCCAGCAGCCATCGGAATTCACCCCTCCACTTT,CASSHRNSPLHF